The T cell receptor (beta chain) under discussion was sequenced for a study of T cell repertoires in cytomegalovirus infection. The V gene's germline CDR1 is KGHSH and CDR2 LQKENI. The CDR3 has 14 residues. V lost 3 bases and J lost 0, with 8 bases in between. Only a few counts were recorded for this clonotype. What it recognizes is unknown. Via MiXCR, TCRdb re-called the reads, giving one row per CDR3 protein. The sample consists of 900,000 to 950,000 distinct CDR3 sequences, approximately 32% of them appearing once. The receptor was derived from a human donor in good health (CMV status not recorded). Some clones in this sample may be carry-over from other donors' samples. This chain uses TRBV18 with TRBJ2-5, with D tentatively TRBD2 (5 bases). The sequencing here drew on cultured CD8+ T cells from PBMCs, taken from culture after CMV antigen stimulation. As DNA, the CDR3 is TGTGCCAGCTCACCCCGGACTTACCAAGAGACCCAGTACTTC. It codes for CASSPRTYQETQYF.